Listed below are T cell receptor beta chains from one sample, sequenced in a study of blood T cell repertoires in COVID-19. Method: immunoSEQ multiplex PCR; TCRdb's copy keeps in-frame clones and lacks some. The repertoire includes about 120,000 clones, 88% of them detected once, and about 1.5% sits in the top ten. Material for sequencing was peripheral blood. The receptors here all came from a human donor in a cohort sampled during active COVID-19. Both conserved end residues are part of each CDR3. D genes are given only for firm matches. The listing skips clone size in some rows; elsewhere it reads once, few, many or a size class.

v_call	clone_size	j_call	d_call	cdr3_nt	cdr3_aa
TRBV2	NA	TRBJ2-2	NA	TGTGCCAGCATGTCCCGACAGGAGATTACCGGGGAGCTGTTTTTT	CASMSRQEITGELFF
TRBV24-1	few	TRBJ2-1	NA	TGTGCCACCATTCCAGGGGCGAGATACAATGAGCAGTTCTTC	CATIPGARYNEQFF
TRBV29-1	NA	TRBJ2-1	TRBD2	TGCAGCGTTGAAGGGGTAGGACTAGCAGACAATGAGCAGTTCTTC	CSVEGVGLADNEQFF
TRBV7-6	NA	TRBJ2-2	NA	TGTGCCAGCAGCTTAGTACAGCTTCCGAACACCGGGGAGCTGTTTTTT	CASSLVQLPNTGELFF
TRBV9	NA	TRBJ2-3	TRBD2	TGTGCCAGCACCCCCGCGACGGGAGGAGGGAATACGCAGTATTTT	CASTPATGGGNTQYF
TRBV5-4	NA	TRBJ2-3	TRBD2	TGTGCCAGCAGCACTATAGCGGGAGACGTGGCAGATACGCAGTATTTT	CASSTIAGDVADTQYF
TRBV7-8	NA	TRBJ1-1	NA	TGTGCCAGCAGCTGGGGGGGGAACACTGAAGCTTTCTTT	CASSWGGNTEAFF
TRBV9	NA	TRBJ2-7	TRBD2	TGTGCCAGCAGTGGGGGATCTAGCGGGCCCTACGAGCAGTACTTC	CASSGGSSGPYEQYF
TRBV10-3	NA	TRBJ2-3	TRBD2	TGTGCCATCAGTGAGTCGAGCGGGGGGACCAGCACAGATACGCAGTATTTT	CAISESSGGTSTDTQYF
TRBV30	few	TRBJ2-5	TRBD2	TGTGCCTGGAGTGAAAGCGGGGGATTACAAGAGACCCAGTACTTC	CAWSESGGLQETQYF
TRBV4-1	NA	TRBJ2-7	NA	TGCGCCAGCAGCCATATCTACGACGAGCAGTACTTC	CASSHIYDEQYF
TRBV2	NA	TRBJ2-7	TRBD1	TGTGCCAGCGCAACCGGGACAGGGGTTAAGGGGGCCTACGAGCAGTACTTC	CASATGTGVKGAYEQYF
TRBV20-1	NA	TRBJ2-3	NA	TGCAGTGCTAGTTCAGTAGATACGCAGTATTTT	CSASSVDTQYF
TRBV5-1	NA	TRBJ1-6	TRBD1	TGCGCCAGCAGCTTGGGTGGGACAGATAATTCACCCCTCCACTTT	CASSLGGTDNSPLHF
TRBV19	NA	TRBJ2-2	NA	TGTGCCAGTAGTATAGGCAGATCGAACACCGGGGAGCTGTTTTTT	CASSIGRSNTGELFF
TRBV6-5	NA	TRBJ2-7	NA	TGTGCCAGCAGCCTTACAGCGGTGGGTTCCTACGAGCAGTACTTC	CASSLTAVGSYEQYF
TRBV11-1	NA	TRBJ2-7	NA	TGTGCCAGCAGCGCCAGGGAACCGAACGAGCAGTACTTC	CASSAREPNEQYF
TRBV2	NA	TRBJ2-7	TRBD1	TGTGCCAGCAGTCAAGGGACAGGGTACGAGCAGTACTTC	CASSQGTGYEQYF
TRBV5-1	NA	TRBJ1-4	TRBD1	TGCGCCAGCAGCGGACAGGGGGCTAATGAAAAACTGTTTTTT	CASSGQGANEKLFF
TRBV5-1	NA	TRBJ2-7	NA	TGCGCCTCAGCGAGGCAATCCTCCTACGAGCAGTACTTC	CASARQSSYEQYF
TRBV5-4	NA	TRBJ1-1	NA	TGTGCCAGCAGCGGGCCCCCGGGGTACTCTGAAGCTTTCTTT	CASSGPPGYSEAFF
TRBV3-1/TRBV3-2	NA	TRBJ2-1	TRBD2	TGTGCCAGCAGCCCGAGCGGGAGGATCTACAATGAGCAGTTCTTC	CASSPSGRIYNEQFF
TRBV7-9	NA	TRBJ1-5	NA	TGTGCCAGCAGCTCAGACAGGAGCAATCAGCCCCAGCATTTT	CASSSDRSNQPQHF
TRBV19	NA	TRBJ1-4	TRBD1	TGTGCCAGTAGTATTTATCCCCAGGGGGCTAATGAAAAACTGTTTTTT	CASSIYPQGANEKLFF
TRBV9	once	TRBJ2-3	TRBD2	TGTGCCAGCAGCGTGGCCAGCGGGGGGTGGGATACGCAGTATTTT	CASSVASGGWDTQYF
TRBV12-3/TRBV12-4	NA	TRBJ1-2	NA	TGTGCCAGCAGTACAGGATATGGCTACACCTTC	CASSTGYGYTF
TRBV7-9	once	TRBJ2-5	NA	TGTGCCAGCAGCTTGACTTCCGGGTCCGGCGAGACCCAGTACTTC	CASSLTSGSGETQYF
TRBV6-5	few	TRBJ1-2	NA	TGTGCCAGCACCGACCTAGGGGTTTCTAACTATGGCTACACCTTC	CASTDLGVSNYGYTF
TRBV29-1	once	TRBJ1-1	NA	TGCAGCGTTGAAGACGGGGGAGGAACTGAAGCTTTCTTT	CSVEDGGGTEAFF
TRBV6-2/TRBV6-3	NA	TRBJ2-7	TRBD1	TGTGCCAGCAGTGCCTCCGGGACAGGGGCCTACGAGCAGTACTTC	CASSASGTGAYEQYF
TRBV19	NA	TRBJ2-5	TRBD2	TGTGCCAGTAGTAGGGGACTAGCTGGGGAGACCCAGTACTTC	CASSRGLAGETQYF
TRBV4-1	NA	TRBJ1-5	NA	TGCGCCAGCAGCCAAGGGGGGGGCGGCAATCAGCCCCAGCATTTT	CASSQGGGGNQPQHF
TRBV9	NA	TRBJ1-1	NA	TGTGCCAGCAGCGTAGGCAGCCAGGGAGGGAACACTGAAGCTTTCTTT	CASSVGSQGGNTEAFF
TRBV29-1	NA	TRBJ2-2	TRBD1	TGCAGCGTGACAGGGGCACAGGGGTCGAACACCGGGGAGCTGTTTTTT	CSVTGAQGSNTGELFF
TRBV24-1	NA	TRBJ2-5	TRBD1	TGTGCCACCAGTGATCCGAAAACGACAGGGATAGAGACCCAGTACTTC	CATSDPKTTGIETQYF
TRBV7-9	NA	TRBJ1-5	NA	TGTGCCAGCAGCCCGGACAGTTTAATGTATCAGCCCCAGCATTTT	CASSPDSLMYQPQHF
TRBV6-5	NA	TRBJ2-5	TRBD1	TGTGCCAGCAGTTCCCCGGACAGGCACAAAGAGACCCAGTACTTC	CASSSPDRHKETQYF
TRBV5-6	NA	TRBJ1-2	NA	TGTGCCAGCAGCCCTCCCGGGCAGGGAAAATTCCATGGCTACACCTTC	CASSPPGQGKFHGYTF
TRBV30	NA	TRBJ2-7	NA	TGTGCCTGGAGTGCCCCACACCATATCTTCTCCTACGAGCAGTACTTC	CAWSAPHHIFSYEQYF